The text below deals with one T cell receptor beta chain. These data originate in a study of CD8 T cells in Susac syndrome. FACS was used to enrich TEMRA cells, whereas the CD8+ and CD4+ T cells were obtained by negative isolation. It was with random hexamers that roughly 0.5 to 1 ug RNA was reverse transcribed. The CDR3 of TCR beta was amplified by immunoSEQ multiplex PCR across 54 Vbeta and 13 Jbeta. MiXCR, applied by TCRdb to the immunoSEQ multiplex PCR reads, yields one record per CDR3 protein. This repertoire shows approximately 120,000 distinct CDR3 sequences, over 85% found once; its top ten account for around 0.2%. Trimming pared 5 bases from V and 2 bases from J, leaving 9 bases between. Germline V gives CDR1 SGHTA, CDR2 FQGTGA. This CDR3 comprises 13 residues.

This receptor was identified in a human donor with Susac syndrome. This sequence joins TRBV7-3 and TRBJ1-2; maybe TRBD1 (5 bases). Sequences were obtained from CD8+ T cells from PBMCs. The CDR3 loop is CASSKGLNYGYTF. The CDR3, as DNA: TGTGCCAGCAGCAAGGGACTGAACTATGGCTACACCTTC.